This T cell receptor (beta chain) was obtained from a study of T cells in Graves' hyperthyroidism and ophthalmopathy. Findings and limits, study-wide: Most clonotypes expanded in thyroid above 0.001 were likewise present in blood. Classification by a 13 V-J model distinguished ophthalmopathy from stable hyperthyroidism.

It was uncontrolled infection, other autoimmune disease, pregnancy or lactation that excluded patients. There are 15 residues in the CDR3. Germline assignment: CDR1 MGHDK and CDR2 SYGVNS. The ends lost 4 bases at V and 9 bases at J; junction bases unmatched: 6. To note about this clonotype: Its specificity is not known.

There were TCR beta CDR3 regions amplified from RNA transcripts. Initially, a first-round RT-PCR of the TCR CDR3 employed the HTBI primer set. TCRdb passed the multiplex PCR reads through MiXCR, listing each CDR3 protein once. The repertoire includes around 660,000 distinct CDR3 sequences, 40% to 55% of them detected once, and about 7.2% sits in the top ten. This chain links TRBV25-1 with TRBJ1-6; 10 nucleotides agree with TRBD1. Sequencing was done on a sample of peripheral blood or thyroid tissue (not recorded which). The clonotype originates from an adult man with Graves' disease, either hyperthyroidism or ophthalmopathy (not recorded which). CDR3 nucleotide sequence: TGTGCCAGCAGTGGTGCCGGGACAGGGGTTTCACCCCTCCACTTT. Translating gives CASSGAGTGVSPLHF.